This T cell receptor beta chain stems from a study of T-cell memory formation after mild COVID-19. Study-wide context: The two donors had largely donor-specific TCR clusters. General study points: The study found contracting CD4+ clones mainly in CM and EM and contracting CD8+ clones in EMRA. Balance between CD4 and CD8 was seen in clones contracting day 15 to 85, and a CD4+ lean was seen in later expanders.

V was trimmed by 3 bases and J by 3 bases, leaving 6 bases between them. The CDR3 runs 12 residues. A few counts support this clonotype. Its antigen is undetermined. TCRdb re-called the 5' RACE reads through MiXCR, storing one row per CDR3 protein. The table shows 40,000 to 60,000 distinct CDR3 sequences, with less than 35% occurring only once. The V gene is TRBV12-3 or TRBV12-4, the J gene TRBJ2-7; D is uncertain. The receptor's source is a man between 18 and 35 years old who had mild COVID-19 (a few samples of this study predate the infection). Cell type and time point are not known. The sequencing input was PBMCs or a T cell subset sorted from them (not recorded which). The CDR3 bases are TGTGCCAGCAGTTTCGTCTTCTACGAGCAGTACTTC. It specifies CASSFVFYEQYF.